The present entry profiles one T cell receptor (beta chain) with its context. Its antigen remains unknown. Libraries from naive CD8 cells were generated from 20,000 to 1,000,000 sorted cells (with 10%, 30% or 50% RNA). The sorting of naive CD8 T cells used the CD8+CD4-CCR7+CD45RA+ phenotype. TCRdb redid the calling of the PCR reads with MiXCR, one entry per CDR3 protein. This sample has about half a million distinct CDR3 sequences, with about 20% found just once. The record originates from a study of molecular identifiers for immune sequencing clone quantification. Study-wide findings and caveats: Whereas clones above 20 RNA copies held under 1% of naive-cell molecules, they held over 98% of effector molecules.

The sequence derives from a human donor in good health. Some libraries in this study had Jurkat cell RNA spiked in. Specimen: naive CD8+ T cells from blood, with Jurkat cell RNA spiked in. Subset specified: FACS-sorted CD8+CD4-CCR7+CD45RA+ naive T cells.

CDR3 residues: CASSQARGGNQPQHF. CDR3 nucleotide sequence: TGTGCCAGCAGCCAGGCTAGGGGGGGAAATCAGCCCCAGCATTTT. V is TRBV4-2 and J is TRBJ1-5; possible D gene TRBD1, 6 bases. Germline V gene lookup returns CDR1 LGHNA and CDR2 YNFKEQ. V lost 3 bases and J 4 bases, leaving 13 bases between the germline ends. CDR3 length: 15 residues.